These 8 T cell receptor beta chains originate from one sample sequenced in a study of cytomegalovirus exposure and HLA in healthy donors (TCRdb year 2017). The library was made by the immunoSEQ multiplex PCR assay. For the multiplex PCR, a mixture combining 60 forward primers for TCR Vbeta segments and 13 reverse primers for TCR Jbeta segments was used. Not all clones reach the TCRdb copy of this immuneACCESS table, which keeps in-frame sequences only. Checked studies attribute under half of the gap to unresolved V genes and leave the rest unexplained. This sample is represented by 90,000 to 150,000 clones; over 8.5% of them were singletons. The ten largest account for less than 6.5% of the sample. The sequenced sample consisted of PBMCs. The source is a woman aged 40 to 49 in good health and CMV-seropositive.

The chain uses TRBV7-9 and TRBJ1-1; 7 bases line up with TRBD1. The CDR3 has 14 amino acids. Germline CDR1 SEHNR, CDR2 FQNEAQ (reference sequence). With V trimmed by 3 bases and J by 0 bases, 1 base remained unmatched. CDR3 protein: CASSLGQMNTEAFF. The CDR3 nucleotides are TGTGCCAGCAGCTTGGGACAGATGAACACTGAAGCTTTCTTT.

This clone was detected only a few times. The chain links TRBV19 to TRBJ2-1, with 11 bases matching TRBD2. This CDR3 has 17 amino acids. V was pared by 3 bases and J by 4 bases, with 8 bases of the junction left unmatched. Germline assignment: CDR1 LNHDA and CDR2 SQIVND (reference sequence). The CDR3 here is CASSIRFPSGGYNEQFF. For the CDR3, the DNA is TGTGCCAGTAGTATCCGATTCCCTAGCGGGGGGTACAATGAGCAGTTCTTC.

CDR3 residues: CASNNYNEQFF. In DNA form, the CDR3 reads TGTGCCAGCAATAATTACAATGAGCAGTTCTTC. The chain couples TRBV2 to TRBJ2-1; unclear D gene. There are 11 residues in the CDR3. In germline, CDR1 is SNHLY, CDR2 FYNNEI. The ends were cut back, 7 bases at V and 4 bases at J, with 5 bases in the middle.

The sample holds a few counts of this clone. J is TRBJ1-4 and V is TRBV5-1; TRBD1 agrees at 7 bases. The CDR3 runs 14 residues. Germline V gene lookup returns CDR1 SGHRS and CDR2 YFSETQ. V was pared by 4 bases and J by 4 bases, with 4 bases of the junction left unmatched. The CDR3 loop is CASSPTGNNEKLFF. CDR3 coding DNA: TGCGCCAGCAGCCCGACAGGGAATAATGAAAAACTGTTTTTT.

The rearrangement uses TRBV6-5 and TRBJ2-7; weak D call: TRBD2 (6 bases). Germline assignment: CDR1 MNHEY and CDR2 SVGAGI. CDR3 length: 14 amino acids. The V and J ends lost 6 bases and 0 bases respectively, with 12 bases between them. DNA of the CDR3: TGTGCCAGCAGACGGCCGGAGGGCTCCTACGAGCAGTACTTC. As protein: CASRRPEGSYEQYF.

The V and J genes are TRBV2 and TRBJ2-7, with a weak D call TRBD2 (5 bases). This CDR3 is built from 13 residues. CDR1 and CDR2 (germline): SNHLY, FYNNEI. Trimming pared 6 bases from V and 3 bases from J, leaving 12 bases between. For the CDR3, the DNA is TGTGCCAGCAGGGACTCGGCCCACTACGAGCAGTACTTC. This gives the protein CASRDSAHYEQYF. The whole variable domain, remainder taken from reference TRBV2 and TRBJ2-7, is EPEVTQTPSHQVTQMGQEVILRCVPISNHLYFYWYRQILGQKVEFLVSFYNNEISEKSEIFDDQFSVERPDGSNFTLKIRSTKLEDSAMYFCASRDSAHYEQYFGPGTRLTVT.

This clone has just a few counts. The chain is built from TRBV5-4 and TRBJ1-3, with 10 bases identical to TRBD1. The V and J ends lost 3 bases and 12 bases, in that order; junction bases with no gene match: 6. The CDR3 length is 13 residues. Per the germline V gene, CDR1 is SGHNT and CDR2 is YYREEE (reference sequence). In nucleotides, the CDR3 is TGTGCCAGCAGCTCTGACAGGGGGCTCGACATATATTTT. As protein: CASSSDRGLDIYF.

This clone appeared a few times. The rearrangement links TRBV28 to TRBJ1-1; a possible D gene is TRBD1 (5 bases). The CDR3 is 14 amino acids. Germline V gene sequence: CDR1 MDHEN, CDR2 SYDVKM. V lost 7 bases to trimming and J lost 3 bases, with 15 bases between them. In DNA, the CDR3 is TGTGCCAGCACCCATGGGGGGGGGTACACTGAAGCTTTCTTT. It specifies CASTHGGGYTEAFF.